What follows is one T cell receptor beta chain and its context. The antigen remains undetermined. The sample originates from a study of T cell responses to AZD1222 COVID-19 vaccine. Study-level results: Sampled repertoires all dated from after the peak T cell response. Two AZD1222 administrations were followed by greater Spike-specific TCR breadth and depth.

The CDR3 covers 17 residues. V trimming: 6 bases; J trimming: 5 bases; junction bases outside the gene matches: 12. Germline CDR1 reads LNHDA; CDR2 reads SQIVND (reference sequence). Using immunoSEQ multiplex PCR, the repertoire was profiled, and TCRdb retains in-frame clones only, with some absent. The top ten hold less than 1.5% of the sample, which has 150,000 to 200,000 clones, roughly 92% seen once. This rearrangement joins TRBV19 to TRBJ1-5; 11 bases fit TRBD1. The sequence was obtained from an adult who received the AZD1222 COVID-19 vaccine. The specimen comprised peripheral blood, sampled 28 days after the second AZD1222 dose. CDR3 bases: TGTGCCAGTAGCATACTTTGGACAGGGGGCTTGGATCAGCCCCAGCATTTT. This sequence encodes CASSILWTGGLDQPQHF. Combining the CDR3 with reference TRBV19 and TRBJ1-5 gives the whole variable domain DGGITQSPKYLFRKEGQNVTLSCEQNLNHDAMYWYRQDPGQGLRLIYYSQIVNDFQKGDIAEGYSVSREKKESFPLTVTSAQKNPTAFYLCASSILWTGGLDQPQHFGDGTRLSIL.